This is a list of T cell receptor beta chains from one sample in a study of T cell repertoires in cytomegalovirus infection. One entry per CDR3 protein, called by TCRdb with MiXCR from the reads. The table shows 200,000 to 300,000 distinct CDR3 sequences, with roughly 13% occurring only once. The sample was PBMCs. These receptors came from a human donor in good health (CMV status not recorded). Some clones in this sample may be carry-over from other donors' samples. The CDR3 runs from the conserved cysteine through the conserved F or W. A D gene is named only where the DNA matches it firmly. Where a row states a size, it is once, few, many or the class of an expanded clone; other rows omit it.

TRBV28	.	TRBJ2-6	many	TGTGCCAGCAGTTTACTCTCTGGGGCCAACGTCCTGACTTTC	CASSLLSGANVLTF
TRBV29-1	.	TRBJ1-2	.	TGCAGCGTTGACCCCCCGCGGCAAGCTAACTATGGCTACACCTTC	CSVDPPRQANYGYTF
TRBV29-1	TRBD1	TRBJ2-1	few	TGCAGCGTTGCGGGGACAGGGGGGCCCCAGCAGTTCTTC	CSVAGTGGPQQFF
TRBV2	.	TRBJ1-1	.	TGTGCCAGTCAGTTGAACACTGAAGCTTTCTTT	CASQLNTEAFF
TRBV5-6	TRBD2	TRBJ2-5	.	TGTGCCAGCAGCTTGACTAGCGGGGGCCAAGAGACCCAGTACTTC	CASSLTSGGQETQYF
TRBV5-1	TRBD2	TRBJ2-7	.	TGCGCCAGCAGCGTGGCTAGCGGGAGTACCCCCGCCGGAGAGCAGTACTTC	CASSVASGSTPAGEQYF
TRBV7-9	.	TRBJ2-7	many	TGTGCCAGCAGCCTGCTCACAGACTACGAGCAGTACTTC	CASSLLTDYEQYF
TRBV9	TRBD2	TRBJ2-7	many	TGTGCCAGCAGCGCCTCCAGCGGGAGCTCCTACGAGCAGTACTTC	CASSASSGSSYEQYF
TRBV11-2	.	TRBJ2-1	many	TGTGCCAGCACTTCGTCTGGGGTTAAGTTCTTC	CASTSSGVKFF
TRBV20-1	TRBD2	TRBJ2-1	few	TGCAGTGCTAGGGGGTCTAGCGGCAATGAGCAGTTCTTC	CSARGSSGNEQFF
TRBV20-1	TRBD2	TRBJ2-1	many	TGCAGTGCTAGCGCCATTAGGGCTAGCGGGGGTTATGAGCAGTTCTTC	CSASAIRASGGYEQFF
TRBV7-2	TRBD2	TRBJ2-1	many	TGTGCCAGCAGCGTCCGGGGGGTCAACAATGAGCAGTTCTTC	CASSVRGVNNEQFF
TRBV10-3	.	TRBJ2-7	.	TGTGCCATCAGTGAAATGGGGTACGAGCAGTACTTC	CAISEMGYEQYF
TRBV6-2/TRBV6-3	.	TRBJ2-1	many	TGTGCCAGCCGGGCAGGATGGGGTCCCCATGAGCAGTTCTTC	CASRAGWGPHEQFF
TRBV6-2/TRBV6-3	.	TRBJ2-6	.	TGTGCCAGCAGTACCTCACAGGCTGGCGGGGCCATCGTCCTGACTTTC	CASSTSQAGGAIVLTF
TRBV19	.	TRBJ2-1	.	TGTGCCAGTAGTATAGTGACAGCGGGTGAGCAGTTCTTC	CASSIVTAGEQFF
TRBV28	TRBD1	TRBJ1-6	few	TGTGCCAGCAATGACAGGGGGCGGGTTTCACCCCTCCACTTT	CASNDRGRVSPLHF
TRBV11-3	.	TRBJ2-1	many	TGTGCCAGCAGCTTAGCCAAGACTTCCGCGGGGATCAATGAGCAGTTCTTC	CASSLAKTSAGINEQFF
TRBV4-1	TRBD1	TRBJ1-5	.	TGCGCCAGCAGCCCAGATCCGGGACAGGGAGAACAGCCCCAGCATTTT	CASSPDPGQGEQPQHF
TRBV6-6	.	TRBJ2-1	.	TGTGCCAGCAGCCCGTACAGGGATGCGTTTTTTTTCTTC	CASSPYRDAFFFF
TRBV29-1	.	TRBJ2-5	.	TGCAGCGTTGGTACAGACCGGGAGACCCAGTACTTC	CSVGTDRETQYF
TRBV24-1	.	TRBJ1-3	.	TGTGCCACCAGTGATCCCAGAGGTGGAAACACCATATATTTT	CATSDPRGGNTIYF
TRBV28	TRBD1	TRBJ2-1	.	TGTGCCAGCAGTCGCCAGGACAGGGTAGTCAATGAGCGGTTCTTC	CASSRQDRVVNERFF
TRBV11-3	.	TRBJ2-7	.	TGTGCCAGCAGCCCACGGGAAGCCTCCTCCGAGCAGTACTTC	CASSPREASSEQYF
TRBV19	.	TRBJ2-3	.	TGTGCCAGTAGTAGACCCCGGACGGCTAGAATCACAGATACGCAGTATTTT	CASSRPRTARITDTQYF
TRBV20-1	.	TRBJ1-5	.	TGCAGTGCTCGAAGATCGACAGGAGATTATAGCAATCAGCCCCAGCATTTT	CSARRSTGDYSNQPQHF
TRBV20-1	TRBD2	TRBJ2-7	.	TGCAGTGTTACCGGGACTAGCGTCTACGAGCAGTACTTC	CSVTGTSVYEQYF
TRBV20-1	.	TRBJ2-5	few	TGCAGTGCCCGCCTCCCGGGGGCCGGGAAAGAGACCCAGTACTTC	CSARLPGAGKETQYF
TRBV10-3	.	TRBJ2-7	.	TGTGCCATCAGTGAGTCCGGGAGCTCCTACGAGCAGTACTTC	CAISESGSSYEQYF
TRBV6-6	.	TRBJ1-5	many	TGTGCCAGCAGTCTGACTGGGACGGGGAATCAGCCCCAGCATTTT	CASSLTGTGNQPQHF
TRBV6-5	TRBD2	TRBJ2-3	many	TGTGCCAGCAGTTCGGGACTATACTCTAGCACAGATACGCAGTATTTT	CASSSGLYSSTDTQYF
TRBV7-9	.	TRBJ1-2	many	TGTGCCAGCAGCCCGTTAGCGGTTGATGGCTACACCTTC	CASSPLAVDGYTF
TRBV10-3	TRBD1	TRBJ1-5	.	TGTGCCATCAGTGGGGACAGACATAATCAGCCCCAGCATTTT	CAISGDRHNQPQHF
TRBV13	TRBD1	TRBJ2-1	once	TGTGCCAGCAGCGGGCCGGACAGGGGCGGGGTGGACGGCGGTGAGCAGTTCTTC	CASSGPDRGGVDGGEQFF
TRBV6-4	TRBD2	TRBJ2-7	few	TGTGCCAGCAAGACTAGCGGGAGTTACGAGCAGTACTTC	CASKTSGSYEQYF
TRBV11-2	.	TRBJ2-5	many	TGTGCCAGCAGCTTAGACTCGTCGGTGGCCGGGACCCAGTACTTC	CASSLDSSVAGTQYF
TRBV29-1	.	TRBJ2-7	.	TGCAGCGCAAGGCCGGGACTCGACACCGTCTACGAGCAGTACTTC	CSARPGLDTVYEQYF
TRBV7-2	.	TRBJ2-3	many	TGTGCCAGCAGCTTATTTTGGCGGGGCACGGATACGCAGTATTTT	CASSLFWRGTDTQYF
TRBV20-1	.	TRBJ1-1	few	TGCGCCAGGGTGCCCCTGATCACTGAAGCTTTCTTT	CARVPLITEAFF
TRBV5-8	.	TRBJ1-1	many	TGTGCCAGCAGCTTCAAGAAGACAGTTGGCAGCACTGAAGCTTTCTTT	CASSFKKTVGSTEAFF
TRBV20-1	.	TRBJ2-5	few	TGCAGTGCTGCAGAGGAAGAGACCCAGTACTTC	CSAAEEETQYF
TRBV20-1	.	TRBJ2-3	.	TGCAGTGCTAGGAGCCTAGCCCTGACAGATACGCAGTATTTT	CSARSLALTDTQYF
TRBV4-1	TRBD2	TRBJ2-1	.	TGCGCCAGCAGCCAAGGGACTAGCGGGATGAATGAGCAGTTCTTC	CASSQGTSGMNEQFF
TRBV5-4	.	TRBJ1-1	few	TGTGCCAGCAGCTCCCCTTCTCCGGGGAGGGACACTGAAGCTTTCTTT	CASSSPSPGRDTEAFF
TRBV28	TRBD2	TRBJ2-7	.	TGTGCCAGCAGCCCCGGACTAGTCAGCTCCTACGAGCAGTACTTC	CASSPGLVSSYEQYF
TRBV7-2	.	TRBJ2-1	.	TGTGCCAGCAGCAAGCTCTATGAGCAGTTCTTC	CASSKLYEQFF
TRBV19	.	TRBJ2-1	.	TGTGCCAGTAGAGGACTCGGGAGAGTTAGTGAGCAGTTCTTC	CASRGLGRVSEQFF
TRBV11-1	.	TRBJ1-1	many	TGTGCCAGCAGCTTAAAGAGGGTGGCGGAAGCTTTCTTT	CASSLKRVAEAFF
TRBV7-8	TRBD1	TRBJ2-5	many	TGTGCCAGCAGCTTCCGGGACAGCCAAGAGACCCAGTACTTC	CASSFRDSQETQYF
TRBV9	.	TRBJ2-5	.	TGTGCCAGCAGCGTAGAAGCTAGTCCCCAGTACTTC	CASSVEASPQYF
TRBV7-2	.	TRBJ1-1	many	TGTGCCAGCAGCCCCGTGAAGGGGTTCGGCACTGAAGCTTTCTTT	CASSPVKGFGTEAFF
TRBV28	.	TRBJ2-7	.	TGTGCCAGCCACAGGGTCCCCTACGAGCAGTACTTC	CASHRVPYEQYF
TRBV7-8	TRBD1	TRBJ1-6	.	TGTGCCAGCAGCCCCGGACAGGGGAGAGGTTCGGATTCCCTCCACTTT	CASSPGQGRGSDSLHF
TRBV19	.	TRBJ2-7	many	TGTGCCAGTAGTCAGAGCCCAGGGAGGGACAACGAGCAGTACTTC	CASSQSPGRDNEQYF
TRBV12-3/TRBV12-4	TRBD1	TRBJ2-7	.	TGTGCCAGCACTCAACTCCGGGACAGGGGGTACGAGCAGTACTTC	CASTQLRDRGYEQYF
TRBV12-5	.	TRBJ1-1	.	TGTGCTAGTGGTCTCATTAGGGGCGTAGAAGCTTTCTTT	CASGLIRGVEAFF
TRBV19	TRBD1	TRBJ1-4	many	TGTGCCAGTAGTATCGGAGGACAGGGGGAAAGTGAAAAACTGTTTTTT	CASSIGGQGESEKLFF
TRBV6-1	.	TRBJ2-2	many	TGTGCCACCGACAGCACCGGGGAGCTGTTTTTT	CATDSTGELFF